This record covers a single TCR beta chain. This specimen belongs to a study of blood T cell repertoires in COVID-19. Across the study: Researchers got acute and convalescent COVID-19 samples from the United States, Italy and Spain.

Per the original data handling: Reference gene primer amplification gave estimated nucleated cell counts. Assay: immunoSEQ multiplex PCR; the TCRdb copy retains only in-frame clones and omits some. V, J and clone size reflect that table, while D and trimming were determined from the DNA. The sample includes about 180,000 clones, 90% of them seen just once. The material sequenced was peripheral blood. This TCR derives from a man aged 50-60 years with acute or convalescent COVID-19.

The CDR3 is CAWSDPFLRIRTQYF. The DNA for the CDR3 is TGTGCCTGGAGTGACCCCTTTCTGCGGATTAGGACCCAGTACTTC. The rearrangement joins TRBV30 to TRBJ2-5; no definite D call. The germline gives CDR1 GTSNPN, CDR2 SVGIG (reference sequence). Trimming took off 1 base at V and 7 bases at J, with 19 bases between the two ends. This CDR3 is 15 amino acids long.